Described below is a single T cell receptor beta chain sequence and its context. Its antigen target is currently unknown. Nothing much larger sits one base from this clone, and base qualities are not available. To demonstrate the VDJtools post-analysis software, TCR beta repertoires were profiled from the peripheral blood of about 13 young patients with multiple sclerosis. The multiple sclerosis patients were children and adolescents ranging in age from roughly 6 to 16 years. The protocol used for the library was PCR. The instrument given in TCRdb is Illumina HiSeq 2500. To reduce PCR and sequencing biases, unique molecular identifiers were incorporated into the TCR beta cDNA libraries. About 500,000 cDNA molecules were obtained for every 1 to 10 million input T cells, so each molecule roughly corresponded to one T cell. Patient libraries were prepared and sequenced with the same protocol used for the earlier healthy control dataset. Samples belonging to the same batch were prepared together, multiplexed and sequenced on a shared HiSeq lane. The study's own analysis went as follows. Raw barcoded reads were processed with MIGEC, and single-read molecular identifier groups were discarded before consensus assembly and CDR3 extraction. VDJtools was used for post-analysis of the clonotype tables, and diversity was normalized by down-sampling every dataset to the size of the smallest sample. In repertoire overlap clustering, CDR3 amino acid sequences, but not nucleotide sequences, were matched to correct batch-related cross-sample contamination. TCRdb cleaned the public reads at Q25 with fastp, built clones with MiXCR and kept in-frame beta chains. Duplicate CDR3 protein sequences are folded into a single record with the most common DNA and genes. The V and J calls and clone size are TCRdb's, not the authors'. The sample table records roughly 800,000 distinct CDR3 sequences; about 27% of these occur just once. In total, the top ten clones hold more than 0.45% of the sample.

This sample is part of a study of post-analysis software for immune sequencing data (dated by TCRdb to the mid-2010s). Background on the whole study: Recorded disease courses included relapsing-remitting, secondary progressive and progressive-relapsing multiple sclerosis, with some patients lacking subtype annotation. The patient repertoires were set against 11 previously published healthy control repertoires from donors whose ages ranged from roughly 6 to 27 years. A subset of samples was prepared in parallel using single-end sample barcoding, then pooled and co-amplified after Illumina adapter ligation. Here is what the overall study found, with its caveats: The multiple sclerosis patient group was slightly younger than the control group. A few TRBV segments, including TRBV5-6, TRBV5-1 and TRBV20-1, were significantly more frequent in patients than controls. Strong co-clustering of samples prepared in the same batch was shown by direct clustering with F measure, prompting a batch-effect correction. Normalized Chao1 diversity was significantly lower in multiple sclerosis patients than controls, suggesting substantial peripheral T-cell clonal expansion.

The CDR3 holds 16 amino acids from the cysteine to the phenylalanine. Only the CDR3 portion is preserved as DNA: 48 bases, with reading frame beginning at the first base. Cut back by 0 bases and 3 bases, the V and J ends lie 13 bases apart. The receptor was derived from a girl aged 10 to 17 with multiple sclerosis. The sequence links TRBV12-3 or TRBV12-4 to TRBJ2-3; TRBD2 might be the D gene, on 6 matching bases. The sample taken for sequencing was blood. This receptor carries the CDR3 CASSLARDDWTDTQYF. The DNA sequence is given as TGTGCCAGCAGTTTAGCGCGGGATGATTGGACAGATACGCAGTATTTT.